The 12 T cell receptor beta chains below were found in one sample sequenced in a study of spatial heterogeneity in lung cancer (dated by TCRdb to the late 2010s). Libraries were prepared through 5' RACE. Instrument on record: NextSeq 500. Using fastp trimming at Q25 and MiXCR clonotype assembly, TCRdb reanalyzed the public sequencing data and kept in-frame beta chains. For every CDR3 protein sequence, its rows merge into one entry that carries the most common genes and DNA. This sample comprises about 420 distinct CDR3 sequences, 33% of them detected only once. The ten largest clones capture roughly a fifth of the sample. This sample's time point label indicates: sample taken at primary tumor resection. For these receptors, no antigen is known. Results the study describes overall, beyond this receptor: A correlation was observed between the number of expanded intratumoral alpha and beta TCRs and the tumor nonsynonymous mutation count.

The sequencing here drew on lung tumor tissue, taken at surgery. The receptor set was obtained from a male donor with early-stage non-small cell lung cancer.

There are a few counts of this clonotype. Little can be read into the size of this beta chain, an off-target read in a library designed for alpha chains. The chain employs TRBV27 and TRBJ2-5; 8 nucleotides agree with TRBD1. The CDR3 is 14 amino acids. CDR1 and CDR2 (germline): MNHEY, SMNVEV (reference sequence). Trimming at V came to 3 bases and at J to 4 bases, leaving 4 bases not matched to a gene. The CDR3 bases are TGTGCCAGCAGTTTCCAGGGGGCGGGAGAGACCCAGTACTTC. It is translated as CASSFQGAGETQYF.

A word on this clonotype: In a library made to pick up alpha chains, this beta chain is a stray read with a size that means little. The chain links TRBV28 to TRBJ2-7, with 8 bases matching TRBD2. The CDR3 runs to 16 residues. After removal of 6 bases from V and 0 bases from J, the junction contained 10 bases not matched to a gene. The germline gives CDR1 MDHEN, CDR2 SYDVKM. Here the CDR3 DNA reads TGTGCCAGCAGGGTTGTAGTTAGCGGGGACTCCTACGAGCAGTACTTC. Its translation is CASRVVVSGDSYEQYF.

With respect to this clonotype: Within a library made for alpha chains, this beta chain is off target, and its count is uninformative. The chain employs TRBV7-3 and TRBJ2-5; D remains unclear. Germline-derived CDR1 and CDR2 are SGHTA and FQGTGA. Trimming took 5 bases from V and 4 from J, leaving 11 bases between them. The CDR3 totals 13 residues. CDR3 loop: CASSHPGLETQYF. CDR3 nucleotide sequence: TGTGCCAGCAGCCACCCGGGTCTAGAGACCCAGTACTTC.

This clonotype was seen a handful of times. Since it is a stray read in a library aimed at alpha chains, this beta chain has a size that is not meaningful. The chain has TRBV23-1 and TRBJ2-2, with TRBD2 matching 9 bases. TRBV23-1 is assigned to the ORF class and has an uncertain function. With V trimmed by 0 bases and J by 4 bases, 18 bases remained unmatched. This CDR3 has 21 residues. Here the CDR3 reads CASSQSGASGEAVFFTGELFF. CDR3 coding DNA: TGCGCCAGCAGTCAATCGGGGGCTAGCGGGGAAGCAGTTTTCTTCACCGGGGAGCTGTTTTTT.

This clonotype appeared a few times. Little can be read into the size of this beta chain, an off-target read in a library designed for alpha chains. J is TRBJ1-2 and V is TRBV4-3, with D unclear. Trimming took 0 bases from V and 8 from J, leaving 13 bases between them. CDR1 and CDR2 from the germline V gene are LGHNA and YSLEER. This CDR3 is built from 14 residues. The CDR3 loop reads CASSQDYGGIGYTF. The CDR3 DNA follows: TGCGCCAGCAGCCAAGATTATGGAGGGATAGGCTACACCTTC.

About this clonotype itself: This beta chain was picked up by a library intended for alpha chains and is off target, so its count carries little meaning. The gene calls are TRBV4-3 and TRBJ2-3; D may be TRBD2 (6 bases). Germline CDR1 LGHNA, CDR2 YSLEER. There are 17 residues in the CDR3. Trimming left V 3 bases short and J 1 base short, with 17 bases between. The CDR3 loop reads CASSQGLGAWGTDTQYF. CDR3 nucleotides: TGCGCCAGCAGCCAGGGACTTGGGGCCTGGGGCACAGATACGCAGTATTTT.

In regard to this clonotype: Because this beta chain is a stray read in a library intended to capture alpha chains, its abundance should not be given much weight. The rearrangement links TRBV10-3 to TRBJ1-4; D is perhaps TRBD1 (6 bases). The V gene lost 4 bases and the J gene lost 4 bases, with 10 bases spanning the gap. CDR1 is ENHRY, CDR2 SYGVKD, per germline. The length of the CDR3 is 14 residues. DNA of the CDR3: TGTGCCATCAGTGCGGACAGCTTTAATGAAAAACTGTTTTTT. Protein: CAISADSFNEKLFF.

On this clonotype itself: Because this beta chain is a stray read in a library intended to capture alpha chains, its abundance should not be given much weight. The chain joins TRBV27 to TRBJ2-2; TRBD2 aligns across 7 bases. The CDR3 covers 14 residues. J lost 6 bases, V lost 3 bases, and 4 bases had no gene match. In germline, CDR1 is MNHEY, CDR2 SMNVEV (reference sequence). The CDR3 nucleotides read TGTGCCAGCAGTTTTTTGGGGAGGGCCGGGGAGCTGTTTTTT. Amino acids: CASSFLGRAGELFF.

Concerning this clonotype: This beta chain is an off-target read within a library intended for alpha chains, so its frequency means little. CDR3 loop: CASSLVAGASTDTQYF. Written as DNA, the CDR3 is TGTGCCAGCAGCTTAGTCGCAGGGGCTAGCACAGATACGCAGTATTTT. The chain combines TRBV7-6 with TRBJ2-3; TRBD1 is a possible D gene (6 bases). Trimming removed 1 base at V and 0 bases at J, with 11 bases between. CDR1 and CDR2 from the germline V gene are SGHVS and FNYEAQ. The CDR3 sequence is 16 residues long.

This clonotype was seen only a few times. Since it is a stray read in a library aimed at alpha chains, this beta chain has a size that is not meaningful. The V gene is TRBV5-1, the J gene TRBJ2-3; 7 positions match TRBD1. The CDR3 extends over 16 amino acids. Per the germline V gene, CDR1 is SGHRS and CDR2 is YFSETQ. The V segment lost 0 bases and the J segment 1 base; nucleotides outside the gene matches: 5. In DNA, the CDR3 is TGCGCCAGCAGCTTGGGAGGGGGCCCCCGCACAGATACGCAGTATTTT. Amino acid sequence: CASSLGGGPRTDTQYF. Full variable domain (rest looked up from reference TRBV5-1 and TRBJ2-3): KAGVTQTPRYLIKTRGQQVTLSCSPISGHRSVSWYQQTPGQGLQFLFEYFSETQRNKGNFPGRFSGRQFSNSRSEMNVSTLELGDSALYLCASSLGGGPRTDTQYFGPGTRLTVL.

With respect to this clonotype: Found in a library prepared for alpha chains, this beta chain is an off-target read, and its abundance has little meaning. The chain joins TRBV7-8 to TRBJ1-1, with D unclear. The CDR3 contains 15 residues. CDR1 and CDR2 from the germline V gene are SGHVS and FQNEAQ. Between the trimmed V and J ends, which lost 5 bases and 0 bases, there was a span of 13 bases. The chain's CDR3 is CASSPVRGLNTEAFF. The CDR3 region has the DNA TGTGCCAGCAGCCCCGTCCGGGGATTGAACACTGAAGCTTTCTTT. Using reference TRBV7-8 and TRBJ1-1 for the parts outside the CDR3, the full variable domain is GAGVSQSPRYKVAKRGQDVALRCDPISGHVSLFWYQQALGQGPEFLTYFQNEAQLDKSGLPSDRFFAERPEGSVSTLKIQRTQQEDSAVYLCASSPVRGLNTEAFFGQGTRLTVV.

In the case of this clonotype: This beta chain turned up in a library designed for alpha chains; as an off-target read, its abundance says little. V is TRBV9 and J is TRBJ2-7; D tentatively fits TRBD1 or TRBD2 (5 bases each). Germline lookup yields CDR1 SGDLS and CDR2 YYNGEE. V lost 3 bases and J lost 6, with 13 bases in between. This CDR3 region has 13 residues. The CDR3 bases are TGTGCCAGCAGCGAGGGACCCCAGATCGAGCAGTACTTC. Translation: CASSEGPQIEQYF.